This is a list of T cell receptor beta chains from one sample in a study of read filtering for tumor transcriptome and immune sequencing. TCRdb reanalysed the reads using MiXCR and keeps one entry per CDR3 protein. The table includes about 54,000 distinct CDR3 sequences, 9% to 15% detected once. Sample: a population of CD138-negative cells sorted from bone marrow. The receptors here all came from a donor older than 35 with multiple myeloma. CDR3s include the opening cysteine and the closing phenylalanine or tryptophan. Fields, in order: V gene, J gene, CDR3 protein.

>TRBV10-3|TRBJ2-7
CAISFGPLYEQYF
>TRBV20-1|TRBJ2-1
CSAPGAGGPPPYNEQFF
>TRBV5-1|TRBJ1-4
CASSLGQGIANEKLFF
>TRBV25-1|TRBJ1-1
CASSESRPANTEAFF
>TRBV28|TRBJ2-1
CATRRSGDNEQFF
>TRBV6-5|TRBJ1-1
CASSPGGGTTEAFF
>TRBV24-1|TRBJ2-1
CATSDYLADNEQFF
>TRBV6-5|TRBJ1-5
CASRDKNQPQHF
>TRBV20-1|TRBJ1-1
CSARRMNTEAFF
>TRBV10-3|TRBJ1-4
CAISETTGGREKLFF
>TRBV7-9|TRBJ1-5
CASSFSLFQGAGNQPQHF
>TRBV3-1|TRBJ2-1
CASSQGLAGAQQFF
>TRBV28|TRBJ2-5
CASSLSGGVETQYF
>TRBV6-6|TRBJ2-5
CASSSGTSAGETQYF
>TRBV6-1|TRBJ1-3
CATVSGNTIYF
>TRBV5-1|TRBJ1-1
CASSLDRPNTEAFF
>TRBV3-1|TRBJ2-3
CASSQTSGGADTQYF
>TRBV11-1|TRBJ1-1
CASSTQDGTEAFF
>TRBV7-2|TRBJ2-7
CASSPHVGINSIYF
>TRBV5-1|TRBJ2-5
CASSSTRVLAGANQETQYF
>TRBV28|TRBJ2-7
CASKKPRDRSYEQYF
>TRBV3-1|TRBJ1-5
CASSRGFNQPQHF
>TRBV6-6|TRBJ2-4
CASSYGTGKNIQYF
>TRBV5-1|TRBJ1-1
CASRKPGQRVTEAFF
>TRBV20-1|TRBJ2-5
CSAKPHGQDLQETQYF
>TRBV20-1|TRBJ2-1
CSARAIAGTGLTNEQFF